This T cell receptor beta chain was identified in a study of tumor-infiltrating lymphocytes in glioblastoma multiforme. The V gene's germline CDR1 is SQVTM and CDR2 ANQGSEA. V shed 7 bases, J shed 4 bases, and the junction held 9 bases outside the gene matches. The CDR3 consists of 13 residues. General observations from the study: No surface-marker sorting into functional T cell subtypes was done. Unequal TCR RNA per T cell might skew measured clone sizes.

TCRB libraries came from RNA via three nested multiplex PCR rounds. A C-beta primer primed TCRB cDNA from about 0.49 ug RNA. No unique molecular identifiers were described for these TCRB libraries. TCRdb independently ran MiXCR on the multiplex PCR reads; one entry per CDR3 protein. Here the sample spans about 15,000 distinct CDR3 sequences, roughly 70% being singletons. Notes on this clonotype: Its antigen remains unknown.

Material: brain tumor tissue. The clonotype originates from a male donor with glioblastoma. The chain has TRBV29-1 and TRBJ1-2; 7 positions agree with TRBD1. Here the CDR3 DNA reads TGCAGCGCTAAAGAGGGGGCGACCTATGGCTACACCTTC. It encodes CSAKEGATYGYTF.